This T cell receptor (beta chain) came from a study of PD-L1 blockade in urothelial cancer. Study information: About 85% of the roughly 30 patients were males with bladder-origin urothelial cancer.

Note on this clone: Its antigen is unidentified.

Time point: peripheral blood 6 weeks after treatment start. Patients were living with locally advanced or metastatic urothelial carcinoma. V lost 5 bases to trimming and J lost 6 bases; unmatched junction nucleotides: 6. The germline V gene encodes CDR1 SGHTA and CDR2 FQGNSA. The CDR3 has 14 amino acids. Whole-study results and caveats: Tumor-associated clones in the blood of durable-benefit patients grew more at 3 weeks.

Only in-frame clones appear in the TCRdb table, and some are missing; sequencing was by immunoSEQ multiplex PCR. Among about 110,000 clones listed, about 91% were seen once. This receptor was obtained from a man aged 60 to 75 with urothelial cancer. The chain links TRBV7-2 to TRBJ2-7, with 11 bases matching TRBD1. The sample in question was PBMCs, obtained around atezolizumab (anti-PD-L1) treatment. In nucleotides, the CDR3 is TGTGCCAGCAGCCCCCGGACAGGGGGCCTCGAGCAGTACTTC. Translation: CASSPRTGGLEQYF.